The 3 T cell receptor beta chains below all came from one sample that was sequenced in a study of cytomegalovirus exposure and HLA in healthy donors. It was with 60 Vbeta and 13 Jbeta primers that the PCR ran. Here immunoSEQ multiplex PCR was the method, and the copy in TCRdb shows in-frame clones only, minus some. In the table there are about 140,000 clones, almost 80% of which are singletons. The sequenced sample was PBMCs. The source is a man aged 18 to 29 in good health and CMV-seronegative.

V gene TRBV6-4 combines with J gene TRBJ1-5; D gene unclear. With 3 bases removed from V and 9 bases from J, the gap between germline ends came to 12 bases. The CDR3 spans 13 residues. Germline V gene data show CDR1 as MRHNA and CDR2 as SNTAGT. The CDR3 region has the DNA TGTGCCAGCAGTGATCAACCCGGGGTGCCCCAGCATTTT. Its translation: CASSDQPGVPQHF.

This clone was found a few times. The chain couples TRBV9 to TRBJ2-1, with 7 bases lining up with TRBD2. In germline, CDR1 is SGDLS, CDR2 YYNGEE. CDR3 size: 15 residues. V lost 0 bases to trimming and J lost 3 bases; unmatched junction nucleotides: 3. This CDR3 reads CASSVDGGDYNEQFF. The CDR3 DNA is TGTGCCAGCAGCGTAGATGGGGGGGACTACAATGAGCAGTTCTTC.

The gene calls are TRBV30 and TRBJ1-2; D remains unclear. The CDR3 sequence is 13 residues long. V was shortened by 5 bases and J by 0 bases, with 10 bases between the two germline ends. The V gene's germline CDR1 is GTSNPN and CDR2 SVGIG (reference sequence). The CDR3 sequence is CAWEGFSNYGYTF. The CDR3 bases are TGTGCCTGGGAGGGATTTTCTAACTATGGCTACACCTTC. The complete variable domain, with remaining parts taken from reference TRBV30 and TRBJ1-2, reads SQTIHQWPATLVQPVGSPLSLECTVEGTSNPNLYWYRQAAGRGLQLLFYSVGIGQISSEVPQNLSASRPQDRQFILSSKKLLLSDSGFYLCAWEGFSNYGYTFGSGTRLTVV.